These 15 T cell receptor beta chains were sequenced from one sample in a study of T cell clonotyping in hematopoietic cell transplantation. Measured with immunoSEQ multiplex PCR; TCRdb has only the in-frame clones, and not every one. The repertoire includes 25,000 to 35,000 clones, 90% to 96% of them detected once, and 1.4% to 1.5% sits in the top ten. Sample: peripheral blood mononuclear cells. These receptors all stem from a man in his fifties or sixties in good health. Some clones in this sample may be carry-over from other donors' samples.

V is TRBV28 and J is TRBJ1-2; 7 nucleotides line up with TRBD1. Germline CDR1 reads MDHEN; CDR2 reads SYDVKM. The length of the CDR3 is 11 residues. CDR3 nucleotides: TGTGCTACAGGGGTTAGATATGGCTACACCTTC. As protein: CATGVRYGYTF.

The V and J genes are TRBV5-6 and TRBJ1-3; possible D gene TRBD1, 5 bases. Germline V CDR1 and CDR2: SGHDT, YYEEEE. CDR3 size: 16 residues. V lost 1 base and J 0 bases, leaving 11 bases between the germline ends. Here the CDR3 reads CASSLRGPVSGNTIYF. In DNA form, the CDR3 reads TGTGCCAGCAGCTTGAGGGGACCGGTCTCTGGAAACACCATATATTTT.

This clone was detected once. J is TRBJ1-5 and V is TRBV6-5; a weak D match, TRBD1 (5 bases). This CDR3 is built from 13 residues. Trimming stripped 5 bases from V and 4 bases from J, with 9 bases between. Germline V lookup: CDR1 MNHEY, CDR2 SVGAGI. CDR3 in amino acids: CASSRDGNQPQHF. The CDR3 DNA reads TGTGCCAGCAGTAGGGACGGGAATCAGCCCCAGCATTTT.

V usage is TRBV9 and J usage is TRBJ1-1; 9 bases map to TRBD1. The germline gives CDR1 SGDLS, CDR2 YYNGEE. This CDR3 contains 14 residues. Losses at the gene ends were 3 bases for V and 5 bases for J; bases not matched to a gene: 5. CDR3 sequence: CASSGMTGGTEAFF. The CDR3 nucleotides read TGTGCCAGCAGCGGAATGACAGGGGGAACTGAAGCTTTCTTT.

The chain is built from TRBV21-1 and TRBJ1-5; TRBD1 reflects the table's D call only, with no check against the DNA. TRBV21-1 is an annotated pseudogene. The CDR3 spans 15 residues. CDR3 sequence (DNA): TGTGCCAGCAGCCCCAGGGGGTGGGGTTACCAGCCCCAGCATTTT. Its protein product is CASSPRGWGYQPQHF.

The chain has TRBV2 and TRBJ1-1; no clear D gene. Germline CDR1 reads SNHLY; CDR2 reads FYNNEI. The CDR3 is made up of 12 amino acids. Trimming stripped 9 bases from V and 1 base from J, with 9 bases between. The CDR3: CASIIENTEAFF. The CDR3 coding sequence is TGTGCCAGTATTATAGAGAACACTGAAGCTTTCTTT.

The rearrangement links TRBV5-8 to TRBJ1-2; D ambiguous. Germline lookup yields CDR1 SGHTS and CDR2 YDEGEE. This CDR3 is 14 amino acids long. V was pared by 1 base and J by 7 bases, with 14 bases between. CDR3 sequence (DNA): TGTGCCAGCAGCTTGTTAACTGGGCGGGGTGGCTACACCTTC. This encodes CASSLLTGRGGYTF.

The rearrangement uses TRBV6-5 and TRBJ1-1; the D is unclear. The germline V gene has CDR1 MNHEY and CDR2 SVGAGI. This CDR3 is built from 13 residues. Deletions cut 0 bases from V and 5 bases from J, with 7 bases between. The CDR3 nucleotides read TGTGCCAGCAGTTACTCCAGAAAGACTGAAGCTTTCTTT. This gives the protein CASSYSRKTEAFF.

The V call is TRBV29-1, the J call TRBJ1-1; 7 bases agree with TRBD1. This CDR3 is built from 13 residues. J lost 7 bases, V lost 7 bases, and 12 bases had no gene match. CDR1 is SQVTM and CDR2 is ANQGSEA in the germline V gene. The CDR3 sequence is CSAGGTALLEAFF. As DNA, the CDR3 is TGCAGCGCCGGCGGGACAGCTTTGCTTGAAGCTTTCTTT.

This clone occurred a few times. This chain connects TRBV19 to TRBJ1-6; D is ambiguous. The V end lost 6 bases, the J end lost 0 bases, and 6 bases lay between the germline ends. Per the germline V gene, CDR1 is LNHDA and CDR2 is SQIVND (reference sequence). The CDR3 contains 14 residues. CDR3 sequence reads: CASRMSSYNSPLHF. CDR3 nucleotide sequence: TGTGCCAGTAGGATGAGCTCCTATAATTCACCCCTCCACTTT.

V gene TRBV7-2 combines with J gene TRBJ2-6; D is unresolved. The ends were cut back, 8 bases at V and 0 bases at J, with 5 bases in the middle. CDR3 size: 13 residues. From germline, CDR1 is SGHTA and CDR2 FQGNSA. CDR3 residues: CASRLSGANVLTF. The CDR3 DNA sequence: TGTGCCAGCCGCCTCTCTGGGGCCAACGTCCTGACTTTC.

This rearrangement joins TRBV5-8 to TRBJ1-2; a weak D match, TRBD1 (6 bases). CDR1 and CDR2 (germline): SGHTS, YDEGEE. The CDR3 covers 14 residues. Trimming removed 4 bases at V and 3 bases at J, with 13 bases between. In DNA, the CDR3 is TGTGCCAGCAGCACACAAGGACAGTACTATGGCTACACCTTC. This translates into CASSTQGQYYGYTF.

The CDR3 region is CASRADRAPNTEAFF. The CDR3 bases are TGTGCCAGCAGGGCGGATCGAGCGCCAAACACTGAAGCTTTCTTT. The chain is built from TRBV6-5 and TRBJ1-1; D gene uncertain. This CDR3 region has 15 residues. Germline CDR1 MNHEY, CDR2 SVGAGI. Trimming left V 6 bases short and J 2 bases short, with 16 bases between.

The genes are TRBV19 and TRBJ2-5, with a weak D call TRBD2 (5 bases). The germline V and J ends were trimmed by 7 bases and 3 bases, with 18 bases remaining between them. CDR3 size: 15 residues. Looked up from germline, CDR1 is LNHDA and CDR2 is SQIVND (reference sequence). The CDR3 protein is CASTKLGEGEETQYF. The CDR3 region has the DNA TGTGCCAGTACCAAGCTTGGAGAGGGAGAAGAGACCCAGTACTTC.

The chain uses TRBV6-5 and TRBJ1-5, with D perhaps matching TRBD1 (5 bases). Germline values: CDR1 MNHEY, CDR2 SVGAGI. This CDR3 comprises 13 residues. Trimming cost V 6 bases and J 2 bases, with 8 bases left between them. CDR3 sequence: CASRGLGNQPQHF. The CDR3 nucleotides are TGTGCCAGCAGGGGGCTGGGCAATCAGCCCCAGCATTTT.